The next 28 T cell receptor beta chains were all read from a single sample in a study of OX40 agonist ivuxolimab in advanced cancers. Profiled with immunoSEQ multiplex PCR; TCRdb holds only in-frame clones, not every one. The top ten clones hold roughly 2.6% of a sample with over 75,000 clones, 90% to 95% of them seen once. The sample was CD4+ or CD8+ T cells sorted from blood, taken in a trial of the OX40 agonist ivuxolimab. These TCRs come from an adult with an advanced solid tumor such as melanoma, head and neck, liver or kidney cancer.

This clone was observed a few times. The rearrangement uses TRBV7-9 and TRBJ2-7; TRBD1 matches 8 bases. The junction had 10 bases not matched to a gene; V was cut back by 4 bases and J by 5 bases. Germline assignment: CDR1 SEHNR and CDR2 FQNEAQ (reference sequence). This CDR3 has 15 amino acids. CDR3 loop: CASSSNQGAADEQYF. CDR3 DNA: TGTGCCAGCAGCTCGAACCAGGGGGCAGCCGACGAGCAGTACTTC.

The chain links TRBV4-1 to TRBJ1-2; D possibly corresponds to TRBD1 (6 bases). Trimming stripped 0 bases from V and 8 bases from J, with 22 bases between. Germline values: CDR1 MGHRA, CDR2 YSYEKL. The CDR3 covers 17 residues. The CDR3, as DNA: TGCGCCAGCAGCCAAGAAAACCCGGGCTTGGGGGCGGGCGGCTACACCTTC. This encodes CASSQENPGLGAGGYTF.

The chain couples TRBV9 to TRBJ2-2, with D maybe TRBD2 (5 bases). Germline values: CDR1 SGDLS, CDR2 YYNGEE. V lost 2 bases and J 6 bases, leaving 11 bases between the germline ends. The CDR3 consists of 14 residues. CDR3 residues: CASSVGSAAGELFF. The CDR3 nucleotides are TGTGCCAGCAGCGTGGGGTCAGCGGCCGGGGAGCTGTTTTTT.

This clone has only one observation. The chain carries TRBV2 and TRBJ2-5; weak D call: TRBD2 (6 bases). Germline V gene lookup returns CDR1 SNHLY and CDR2 FYNNEI. This CDR3 has 17 residues. The V and J ends lost 4 bases and 5 bases respectively, with 23 bases between them. The CDR3, as DNA: TGTGCCAGCAGTGCGGGACCGATTAGCGGCAGCGGGGAGACCCAGTACTTC. Its protein is CASSAGPISGSGETQYF.

The V call is TRBV13, the J call TRBJ2-2; D perhaps matches TRBD2 (5 bases). Between the trimmed V and J ends, which lost 0 bases and 7 bases, there was a span of 9 bases. The length of the CDR3 is 14 residues. Germline values: CDR1 PRHDT, CDR2 FYEKMQ (reference sequence). CDR3 nucleotides: TGTGCCAGCAGCTTAGGGGAGGAGAACGGGGAGCTGTTTTTT. Its translation: CASSLGEENGELFF.

J is TRBJ1-3 and V is TRBV4-1, with unresolved D. V was trimmed by 0 bases and J by 1 base, leaving 7 bases between them. CDR1 and CDR2 (germline): MGHRA, YSYEKL. The CDR3 totals 15 residues. The CDR3 spells CASSQESGSGNTIYF. In nucleotides, the CDR3 is TGCGCCAGCAGCCAAGAGTCGGGATCTGGAAACACCATATATTTT.

This clone was counted between two and nine times. The chain couples TRBV10-2 to TRBJ2-7; D perhaps matches TRBD2 (5 bases). The CDR3 has 14 amino acids. CDR1 is WSHSY, CDR2 SAAADI, per germline. Trimming removed 3 bases at V and 3 bases at J, with 12 bases between. The CDR3 coding sequence is TGCGCCAGCAGTGATGAGGGAGAAGGCTACGAGCAGTACTTC. It translates to CASSDEGEGYEQYF.

This sequence joins TRBV18 and TRBJ1-1; D is ambiguous. Germline V gene data show CDR1 as KGHSH and CDR2 as LQKENI. With 4 bases removed from V and 2 bases from J, the gap between germline ends came to 8 bases. CDR3 length equals 13 residues. In DNA form, the CDR3 reads TGTGCCAGCTCACGCCCCCAAAACACTGAAGCTTTCTTT. This codes for CASSRPQNTEAFF.

The V gene is TRBV27, the J gene TRBJ2-3; the match to TRBD1 covers 9 bases. This CDR3 is 20 amino acids long. In germline, CDR1 is MNHEY, CDR2 SMNVEV (reference sequence). Losses at the gene ends were 2 bases for V and 0 bases for J; bases not matched to a gene: 15. CDR3 DNA: TGTGCCAGCAGTTTACGGGCCCGGGACAGGGAAGGCCTAAGCACAGATACGCAGTATTTT. This encodes CASSLRARDREGLSTDTQYF.

The CDR3 DNA follows: TGTGCCAGCAGCTTAGCGGGAGGGGCTAATGAAAAACTGTTTTTT. Protein: CASSLAGGANEKLFF. The gene calls are TRBV7-2 and TRBJ1-4, with a possible D match to TRBD1 (5 bases). Trimming removed 0 bases at V and 3 bases at J, with 8 bases between. Germline-derived CDR1 and CDR2 are SGHTA and FQGNSA. This CDR3 is built from 15 residues.

V and J are TRBV27 and TRBJ1-2, with a weak D call TRBD1 (5 bases). Trimming took off 2 bases at V and 5 bases at J, with 12 bases between the two ends. Germline V gene lookup returns CDR1 MNHEY and CDR2 SMNVEV (reference sequence). The CDR3 sequence is 14 residues long. CDR3 sequence reads: CASSLGGVRYGYTF. CDR3 DNA: TGTGCCAGCAGTTTAGGAGGGGTTAGATATGGCTACACCTTC.

J is TRBJ1-1 and V is TRBV19; D possibly corresponds to TRBD1 (5 bases). This CDR3 is built from 15 residues. Trimming shortened V by 3 bases and J by 4 bases, and 15 bases separated the two germline ends. Germline CDR1 LNHDA, CDR2 SQIVND (reference sequence). CDR3 nucleotide sequence: TGTGCCAGTAGTATGTACAGGCAAAAGGGCACTGAAGCTTTCTTT. It yields the protein CASSMYRQKGTEAFF.

V and J are TRBV12-5 and TRBJ2-7; TRBD2 might be the D (5 bases). CDR3 length: 13 residues. With 1 base removed from V and 2 bases from J, the gap between germline ends came to 6 bases. Per the germline V gene, CDR1 is LGHNT and CDR2 is FRNRAP. CDR3 DNA: TGTGCTAGTGGTTTGGGACTAACCTACGAGCAGTACTTC. Its protein is CASGLGLTYEQYF.

The chain uses TRBV5-1 and TRBJ2-3; 11 bases align to TRBD2. Germline CDR1 reads SGHRS; CDR2 reads YFSETQ. CDR3 size: 17 residues. V gave up 4 bases and J gave up 2 bases; unmatched junction bases: 9. Written as DNA, the CDR3 is TGCGCCAGCAGCATTCTGGCTAGCGGGGGGACCACAGATACGCAGTATTTT. Protein: CASSILASGGTTDTQYF.

The genes are TRBV19 and TRBJ1-5; D is unclear. The CDR3 length is 16 residues. V dropped 0 bases and J dropped 2 bases, with 11 bases sitting between them. Germline V CDR1 and CDR2: LNHDA, SQIVND (reference sequence). This CDR3 is CASSIDGQARNQPQHF. The CDR3 nucleotides are TGTGCCAGTAGTATAGATGGGCAGGCCCGCAATCAGCCCCAGCATTTT.

This clone was recorded once. The rearrangement links TRBV5-3 to TRBJ1-5, with 8 bases fitting TRBD1. TRBV5-3 is an ORF, with its function uncertain. Losses at the gene ends were 4 bases for V and 7 bases for J; bases not matched to a gene: 7. The length of the CDR3 is 14 residues. The CDR3 region has the DNA TGTGCCAGAAGCAAAGACAGGGGAGGACAGCCCCAGCATTTT. The encoded protein is CARSKDRGGQPQHF.

This clone has just a few counts. The rearrangement joins TRBV7-2 to TRBJ1-2, with 10 nucleotides matching TRBD1. Per germline, CDR1 SGHTA and CDR2 FQGNSA. J lost 6 bases, V lost 5 bases, and 6 bases had no gene match. CDR3 length: 14 amino acids. The DNA for the CDR3 is TGTGCCAGCAGCCTGACAGGGGGCGTCGATGGCTACACCTTC. As protein: CASSLTGGVDGYTF.

This sequence joins TRBV6-5 and TRBJ2-7, with D possibly TRBD1 on 6 matching bases. Germline lookup yields CDR1 MNHEY and CDR2 SVGAGI. V was clipped by 5 bases and J by 1 base, with 12 bases between them. The CDR3 covers 14 residues. Written as DNA, the CDR3 is TGTGCCAGCAGTGTAAGGACAGCTTCCTACGAGCAGTACTTC. Translated: CASSVRTASYEQYF.

V is TRBV21-1 and J is TRBJ1-5. TRBV21-1 is termed a pseudogene. This CDR3 region has 19 residues. CDR3 nucleotides: TGTGCCAGGTCCCGAGAAAGGGACTCGACCATAGTCTTCTATCAGCCCCAGCATTTT. Translating gives CARSRERDSTIVFYQPQHF.

The chain has TRBV12-5 and TRBJ2-2; no reliable D call. Germline lookup yields CDR1 LGHNT and CDR2 FRNRAP. V was cut by 6 bases and J by 6 bases, with 14 bases left in between. CDR3 length equals 14 residues. This CDR3 is CASGPSRVPGELFF. CDR3 nucleotide sequence: TGTGCTAGTGGCCCTAGTAGGGTGCCCGGGGAGCTGTTTTTT. Combining the CDR3 with reference TRBV12-5 and TRBJ2-2 gives the whole variable domain DARVTQTPRHKVTEMGQEVTMRCQPILGHNTVFWYRQTMMQGLELLAYFRNRAPLDDSGMPKDRFSAEMPDATLATLKIQPSEPRDSAVYFCASGPSRVPGELFFGEGSRLTVL.

The chain uses TRBV27 and TRBJ2-3; D may be TRBD1 (5 bases). The CDR3 has 15 amino acids. Trimming stripped 1 base from V and 3 bases from J, with 11 bases between. Germline lookup yields CDR1 MNHEY and CDR2 SMNVEV (reference sequence). The CDR3 DNA sequence: TGTGCCAGCAGTTTATGGCAGGGATCGACAGATACGCAGTATTTT. It specifies CASSLWQGSTDTQYF.

As for this clone: This CDR3 is also generated by other DNA sequences in the sample. The rearrangement joins TRBV7-2 to TRBJ2-1; the D gene is possibly TRBD2 (6 bases). Trimming shortened V by 5 bases and J by 7 bases, and 15 bases separated the two germline ends. The CDR3 runs 14 residues. Germline V gene data show CDR1 as SGHTA and CDR2 as FQGNSA. The DNA for the CDR3 is TGTGCCAGCAGCCTCGGGGGTCTGGGGAATGAGCAGTTCTTC. Translation gives CASSLGGLGNEQFF.

V usage is TRBV19 and J usage is TRBJ1-5; a weak D match, TRBD1 (6 bases). Germline CDR1 is LNHDA and CDR2 is SQIVND (reference sequence). Trimming took 8 bases from V and 2 from J, leaving 19 bases between them. The CDR3 consists of 16 residues. CDR3 sequence (DNA): TGTGCCAGTGGACTGGGTAGGCAGGGGCGCAATCAGCCCCAGCATTTT. It translates to CASGLGRQGRNQPQHF.

V usage is TRBV11-2 and J usage is TRBJ2-2; D is unresolved. The germline V gene encodes CDR1 SGHAT and CDR2 FQNNGV. V shed 6 bases and J shed 6 bases, with 2 bases lying between them. The CDR3 runs 10 residues. The CDR3 here is CASRSGELFF. CDR3 sequence (DNA): TGTGCCAGCAGATCCGGGGAGCTGTTTTTT.

For this clone: The identical CDR3 is also encoded by other nucleotide sequences in the sample. The V and J genes are TRBV27 and TRBJ2-1; TRBD2 matches at 10 bases. In germline, CDR1 is MNHEY, CDR2 SMNVEV (reference sequence). The CDR3 runs to 15 residues. Losses at the gene ends were 0 bases for V and 4 bases for J; bases not matched to a gene: 0. The chain's CDR3 is CASSLSSGGYNEQFF. DNA of the CDR3: TGTGCCAGCAGTTTATCTAGCGGGGGGTACAATGAGCAGTTCTTC.

This chain uses TRBV27 with TRBJ2-7, with 9 bases aligning to TRBD1. The V gene end was trimmed by 7 bases and the J gene end by 1 base; junction bases not matched to a gene: 5. This CDR3 comprises 14 residues. Per germline, CDR1 MNHEY and CDR2 SMNVEV (reference sequence). In DNA, the CDR3 is TGTGCCAGCAAACCGGGACAGGGATCCTACGAGCAGTACTTC. Its protein is CASKPGQGSYEQYF.

The rearrangement uses TRBV9 and TRBJ1-5; TRBD1 aligns across 7 bases. After removal of 4 bases from V and 5 bases from J, the junction contained 6 bases not matched to a gene. The germline V gene encodes CDR1 SGDLS and CDR2 YYNGEE. This CDR3 is 14 amino acids long. The CDR3, as DNA: TGTGCCAGCAGCCAAGGGACAGATTATCAGCCCCAGCATTTT. Translation gives CASSQGTDYQPQHF.

This chain connects TRBV2 to TRBJ1-1, with no clear D. V was pared by 4 bases and J by 0 bases, with 6 bases between. CDR1 is SNHLY, CDR2 FYNNEI, per germline. The CDR3 contains 13 residues. The CDR3 reads CASSGTVNTEAFF. In nucleotides, the CDR3 is TGTGCCAGCAGTGGAACAGTGAACACTGAAGCTTTCTTT.